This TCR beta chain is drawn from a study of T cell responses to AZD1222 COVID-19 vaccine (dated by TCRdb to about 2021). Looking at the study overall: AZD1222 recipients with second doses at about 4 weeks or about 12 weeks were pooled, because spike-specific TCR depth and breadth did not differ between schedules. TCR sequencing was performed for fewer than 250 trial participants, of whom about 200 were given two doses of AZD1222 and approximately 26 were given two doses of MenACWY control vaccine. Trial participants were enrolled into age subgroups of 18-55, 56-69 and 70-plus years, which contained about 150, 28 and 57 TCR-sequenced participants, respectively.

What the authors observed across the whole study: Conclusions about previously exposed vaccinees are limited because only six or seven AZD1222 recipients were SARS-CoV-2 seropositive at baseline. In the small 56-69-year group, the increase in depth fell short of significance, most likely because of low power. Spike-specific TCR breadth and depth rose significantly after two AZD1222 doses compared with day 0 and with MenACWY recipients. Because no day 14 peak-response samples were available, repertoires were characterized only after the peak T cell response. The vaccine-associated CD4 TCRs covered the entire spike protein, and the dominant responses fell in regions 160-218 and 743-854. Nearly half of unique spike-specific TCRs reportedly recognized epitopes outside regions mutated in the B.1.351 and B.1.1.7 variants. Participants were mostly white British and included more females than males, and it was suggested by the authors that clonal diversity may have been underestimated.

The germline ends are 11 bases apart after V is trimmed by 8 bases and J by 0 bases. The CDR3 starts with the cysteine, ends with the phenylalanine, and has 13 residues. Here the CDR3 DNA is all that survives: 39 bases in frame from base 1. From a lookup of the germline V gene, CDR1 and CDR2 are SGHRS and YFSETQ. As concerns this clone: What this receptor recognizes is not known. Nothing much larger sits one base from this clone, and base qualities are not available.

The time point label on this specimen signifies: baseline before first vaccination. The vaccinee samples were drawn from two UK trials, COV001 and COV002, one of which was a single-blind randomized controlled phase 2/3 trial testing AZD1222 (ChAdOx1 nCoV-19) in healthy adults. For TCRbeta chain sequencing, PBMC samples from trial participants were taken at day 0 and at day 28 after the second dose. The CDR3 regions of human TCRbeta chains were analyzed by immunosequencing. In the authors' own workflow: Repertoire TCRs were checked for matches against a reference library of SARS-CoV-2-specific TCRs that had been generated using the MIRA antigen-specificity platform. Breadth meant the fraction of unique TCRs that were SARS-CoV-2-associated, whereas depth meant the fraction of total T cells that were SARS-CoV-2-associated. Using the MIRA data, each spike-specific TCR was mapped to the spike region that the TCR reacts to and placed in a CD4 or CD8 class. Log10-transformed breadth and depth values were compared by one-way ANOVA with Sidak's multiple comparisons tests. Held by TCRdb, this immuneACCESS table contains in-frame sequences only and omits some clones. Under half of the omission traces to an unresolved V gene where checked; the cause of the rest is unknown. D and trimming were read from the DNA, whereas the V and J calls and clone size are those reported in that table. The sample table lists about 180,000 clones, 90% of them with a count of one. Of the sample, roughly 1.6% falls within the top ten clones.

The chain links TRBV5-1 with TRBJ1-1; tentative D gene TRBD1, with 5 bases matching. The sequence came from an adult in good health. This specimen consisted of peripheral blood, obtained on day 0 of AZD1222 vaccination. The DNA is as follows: TGCGCCAGTCGACAGAACATGAACACTGAAGCTTTCTTT. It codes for CASRQNMNTEAFF.